Each of the 7 T cell receptor beta chains below was sequenced from the same sample in a study of cytomegalovirus exposure and HLA in healthy donors. With 60 Vbeta and 13 Jbeta primers, the PCR was carried out. Profiled with immunoSEQ multiplex PCR; TCRdb holds only in-frame clones, not every one. The data contain 100,000 or so clones, approximately 80% of them seen just once; the ten biggest clones take up 0.9% to 1.5%. What was sequenced was PBMCs. These receptors were taken from a woman between 18 and 30 years old in good health and CMV-seronegative.

The sample holds many counts of this clone. The chain recombines TRBV4-3 with TRBJ2-6; no clear D gene. V was clipped by 2 bases and J by 0 bases, with 8 bases between them. Germline-derived CDR1 and CDR2 are LGHNA and YSLEER. This CDR3 contains 16 residues. The CDR3 sequence: CASSQSSSSGANVLTF. CDR3 DNA sequence: TGCGCCAGCAGCCAAAGTAGTAGCTCTGGGGCCAACGTCCTGACTTTC.

This CDR3 reads CASSADRSHEKLFF. The CDR3 DNA sequence: TGTGCCAGCAGCGCCGACAGGAGCCATGAAAAACTGTTTTTT. The chain couples TRBV7-2 to TRBJ1-4, with a tentative D call TRBD1 (6 bases). V gave up 5 bases and J gave up 6 bases, with 13 bases separating them. CDR1 SGHTA and CDR2 FQGNSA come from the germline V gene. The CDR3 is 14 amino acids.

V and J are TRBV4-2 and TRBJ1-2; D is perhaps TRBD1 (6 bases). V was clipped by 1 base and J by 8 bases, with 14 bases between them. This CDR3 contains 14 residues. CDR1 and CDR2 from the germline V gene are LGHNA and YNFKEQ. CDR3 coding DNA: TGTGCCAGCAGCCAAGCGTACAGGGACGGAGGCTACACCTTC. This translates into CASSQAYRDGGYTF.

This clone has a single count. The V call is TRBV9, the J call TRBJ1-2, with D possibly TRBD1 on 5 matching bases. This CDR3 comprises 16 residues. Deletions cut 0 bases from V and 2 bases from J, with 14 bases between. In germline, CDR1 is SGDLS, CDR2 YYNGEE. The CDR3 region is CASSVGGGGSNYGYTF. The CDR3 nucleotides read TGTGCCAGCAGCGTAGGGGGGGGTGGGTCGAACTATGGCTACACCTTC.

This clone was found once. V and J are TRBV2 and TRBJ2-1; TRBD1 agrees at 8 bases. This CDR3 comprises 16 residues. Germline V gene sequence: CDR1 SNHLY, CDR2 FYNNEI. V lost 6 bases and J lost 0; bases outside the gene matches: 7. The CDR3 DNA sequence: TGTGCCAGCAGCGAGACAGGGGTAAGCTCCTACAATGAGCAGTTCTTC. It yields the protein CASSETGVSSYNEQFF.

This clone was detected a few times. The J gene is TRBJ2-7, the V gene TRBV7-9; D is ambiguous. Per germline, CDR1 SEHNR and CDR2 FQNEAQ (reference sequence). The CDR3 has 12 residues. Trimming took 4 bases from V and 7 from J, leaving 11 bases between them. CDR3 nucleotide sequence: TGTGCCAGCAGCTCAACCACTTCGGAGCAGTACTTC. This encodes CASSSTTSEQYF.

The chain couples TRBV7-9 to TRBJ2-1; TRBD2 matches at 8 bases. Germline CDR1 is SEHNR and CDR2 is FQNEAQ (reference sequence). The V and J ends lost 3 bases and 5 bases, in that order; junction bases with no gene match: 3. This CDR3 has 14 residues. CDR3 sequence (DNA): TGTGCCAGCAGCTTCGCGGGAGGAAACAATGAGCAGTTCTTC. Its translation is CASSFAGGNNEQFF. The full variable domain, in which reference TRBV7-9 and TRBJ2-1 provide the parts outside the CDR3, is DTGVSQNPRHKITKRGQNVTFRCDPISEHNRLYWYRQTLGQGPEFLTYFQNEAQLEKSRLLSDRFSAERPKGSFSTLEIQRTEQGDSAMYLCASSFAGGNNEQFFGPGTRLTVL.